These 22 T cell receptor beta chains originate from one sample sequenced in a study of T cell responses to AZD1222 COVID-19 vaccine. The repertoire was sequenced with immunoSEQ multiplex PCR; TCRdb's copy has only in-frame clones and lacks some. The table lists about 100,000 clones, around nine tenths of them singletons. Sequencing was performed on peripheral blood, taken on day 0 of AZD1222 vaccination. The receptors come from an adult in good health.

In nucleotides, the CDR3 is TGTGCCACCAGTGATTCGAACGGACAGAGGAAGTTCTTC. It yields the protein CATSDSNGQRKFF. V usage is TRBV24-1 and J usage is TRBJ2-1; tentatively, D is TRBD1 (6 bases). The ends were cut back, 2 bases at V and 14 bases at J, with 15 bases in the middle. The CDR3 is 13 residues long. CDR1 KGHDR and CDR2 SFDVKD come from the germline V gene.

This chain joins TRBV18 and TRBJ1-6; weak D call: TRBD1 (6 bases). From germline, CDR1 is KGHSH and CDR2 LQKENI. Trimming took 3 bases from V and 9 from J, leaving 18 bases between them. CDR3 size: 16 residues. Written as DNA, the CDR3 is TGTGCCAGCTCACCTTACCTCAGACAGGCTTCTTCACCCCTCCACTTT. As protein: CASSPYLRQASSPLHF.

This CDR3 is CASSWGRGRTGSPLHF. CDR3 coding DNA: TGTGCCAGCAGTTGGGGGAGGGGGCGAACGGGTTCACCCCTCCACTTT. The chain couples TRBV6-5 to TRBJ1-6, with 7 positions matching TRBD1. V dropped 4 bases and J dropped 9; count of bases not matched to a gene: 12. The CDR3 extends over 16 amino acids. Per germline, CDR1 MNHEY and CDR2 SVGAGI.

This clone was counted only a few times. This rearrangement joins TRBV6-4 to TRBJ2-3; D is perhaps TRBD2 (7 bases). Trimming removed 2 bases at V and 2 bases at J, with 8 bases between. The CDR3 runs to 14 residues. Germline V gives CDR1 MRHNA, CDR2 SNTAGT. CDR3 in DNA: TGTGCCAGCAGTGACGGGGGGGCCACAGATACGCAGTATTTT. Translated: CASSDGGATDTQYF.

This chain connects TRBV27 to TRBJ1-5; 7 positions agree with TRBD1. V shed 4 bases and J 7 bases; nucleotides not matched to a gene: 7. Germline CDR1 MNHEY, CDR2 SMNVEV (reference sequence). The CDR3 length is 14 residues. This chain's CDR3 is CASSSQGTEQPQHF. In DNA form, the CDR3 reads TGTGCCAGCAGTTCACAGGGGACGGAACAGCCCCAGCATTTT.

V usage is TRBV10-3 and J usage is TRBJ1-2; TRBD1 agrees at 7 bases. CDR1 and CDR2 (germline): ENHRY, SYGVKD. The CDR3 spans 16 residues. V dropped 3 bases and J dropped 9; count of bases not matched to a gene: 16. CDR3 sequence: CAISDGQEGAQGSYTF. The CDR3 DNA reads as TGTGCCATCAGTGACGGACAGGAAGGGGCTCAAGGGAGCTACACCTTC.

The chain has TRBV7-2 and TRBJ1-6; possibly TRBD1 for D (6 bases). The CDR3 extends over 16 amino acids. The V end was cut by 1 base, the J end by 5 bases, with 12 bases between. Germline V gives CDR1 SGHTA, CDR2 FQGNSA. The CDR3 DNA is TGTGCCAGCAGCTTAGGGGGGCATATGAATAATTCACCCCTCCACTTT. Translation: CASSLGGHMNNSPLHF.

The rearrangement links TRBV18 to TRBJ1-6; 7 positions match TRBD1. Germline lookup yields CDR1 KGHSH and CDR2 LQKENI. The V segment lost 1 base and the J segment 5 bases; nucleotides outside the gene matches: 11. This CDR3 has 18 amino acids. CDR3 sequence reads: CASSPRYLGTGDNSPLHF. Here the CDR3 DNA reads TGTGCCAGCTCACCACGGTATTTAGGCACAGGGGATAATTCACCCCTCCACTTT.

The V call is TRBV20-1, the J call TRBJ2-7; no definite D call. Trimming took off 3 bases at V and 3 bases at J, with 12 bases between the two ends. The V gene's germline CDR1 is DFQATT and CDR2 SNEGSKA (reference sequence). The CDR3 runs 13 residues. CDR3: CSASPLGIYEQYF. The DNA for the CDR3 is TGCAGTGCTAGTCCCCTTGGGATCTACGAGCAGTACTTC.

The V gene is TRBV2, the J gene TRBJ1-5; D might be TRBD1 (5 bases). The CDR3 totals 19 residues. V dropped 3 bases and J dropped 7 bases, with 28 bases sitting between them. Germline V gives CDR1 SNHLY, CDR2 FYNNEI. CDR3 residues: CASSELSPGRGPQRQPQHF. In nucleotides, the CDR3 is TGTGCCAGCAGTGAGTTAAGCCCAGGTCGGGGCCCGCAGCGACAGCCCCAGCATTTT.

The genes are TRBV10-3 and TRBJ2-7; D gene uncertain. The CDR3 is 11 residues long. V was shortened by 4 bases and J by 2 bases, with 3 bases between the two germline ends. Germline loops: CDR1 ENHRY, CDR2 SYGVKD. The CDR3 coding sequence is TGTGCCATCAGTGCGGCCTACGAGCAGTACTTC. It encodes CAISAAYEQYF.

This rearrangement joins TRBV30 to TRBJ1-2, with TRBD1 identical over 8 bases. Trimming took 0 bases from V and 7 from J; bases not matched to a gene: 7. The CDR3 runs to 14 residues. Germline V gene lookup returns CDR1 GTSNPN and CDR2 SVGIG (reference sequence). For the CDR3, the DNA is TGTGCCTGGAGTGTATGGACAGGGAGTTTTGGCTACACCTTC. Its translation: CAWSVWTGSFGYTF.

This chain uses TRBV19 with TRBJ1-5, with 7 bases that match TRBD1. Germline V CDR1 and CDR2: LNHDA, SQIVND (reference sequence). This CDR3 spans 14 amino acids. V was pared by 5 bases and J by 4 bases, with 5 bases of the junction left unmatched. The CDR3 coding sequence is TGTGCCAGTAGTGGACGACAGGGTAATCAGCCCCAGCATTTT. Translation gives CASSGRQGNQPQHF. The variable domain in full, completed from reference TRBV19 and TRBJ1-5, reads DGGITQSPKYLFRKEGQNVTLSCEQNLNHDAMYWYRQDPGQGLRLIYYSQIVNDFQKGDIAEGYSVSREKKESFPLTVTSAQKNPTAFYLCASSGRQGNQPQHFGDGTRLSIL.

The J gene is TRBJ1-4, the V gene TRBV5-4; 7 bases are shared with TRBD1. Looked up from germline, CDR1 is SGHNT and CDR2 is YYREEE (reference sequence). Germline trimming cut 2 bases from V and 8 bases from J; bases unmatched to any gene: 6. This CDR3 comprises 14 residues. The CDR3 region has the DNA TGTGCCAGCAGCTTCACAGGGGAACCCGAAAAACTGTTTTTT. Its protein product is CASSFTGEPEKLFF.

The chain carries TRBV6-5 and TRBJ2-7; 8 bases agree with TRBD1. Germline V lookup: CDR1 MNHEY, CDR2 SVGAGI. The CDR3 is made up of 14 amino acids. With 11 bases clipped from V and 3 bases from J, the junction kept 12 bases outside the gene matches. The CDR3 DNA reads as TGTGCCGCGGCGCCCGGGACAGGACTCTACGAGCAGTACTTC. Translated: CAAAPGTGLYEQYF.

The chain joins TRBV9 to TRBJ1-2; TRBD1 might be the D (5 bases). Germline values: CDR1 SGDLS, CDR2 YYNGEE. CDR3 length equals 14 residues. Trimming took 7 bases from V and 4 from J, leaving 17 bases between them. The CDR3, as DNA: TGTGCCAGCGGCTCCCAGGGACTCCGCTATGGCTACACCTTC. It is translated as CASGSQGLRYGYTF.

This clone appeared once. The chain is built from TRBV5-6 and TRBJ1-2; TRBD1 matches 7 bases. V trimming: 7 bases; J trimming: 4 bases; junction bases outside the gene matches: 7. Germline CDR1 SGHDT, CDR2 YYEEEE. The CDR3 has 13 amino acids. Here the CDR3 DNA reads TGTGCCAGCCGACAGGGTTATGGCTATGGCTACACCTTC. Residues: CASRQGYGYGYTF.

V usage is TRBV12-3 or TRBV12-4 and J usage is TRBJ1-2; D is ambiguous. The CDR3 has 11 residues. The V and J ends lost 3 bases and 8 bases respectively, with 7 bases between them. CDR3 nucleotides: TGTGCCAGCAGTTTGAGTGGGGGCTACACCTTC. It is translated as CASSLSGGYTF.

This chain links TRBV7-3 with TRBJ2-1; no firm D call. V was pared by 5 bases and J by 10 bases, with 15 bases between. The germline V gene encodes CDR1 SGHTA and CDR2 FQGTGA. The CDR3 extends over 13 amino acids. The CDR3 DNA reads as TGTGCCAGCAGCCCCGGTTGGCAGGAGGAGCAGTTCTTC. Its translation is CASSPGWQEEQFF.

This chain joins TRBV18 and TRBJ1-6, with a possible D match to TRBD1 (6 bases). Trimming removed 4 bases from V and 8 bases from J, with 18 bases in between. CDR1 KGHSH and CDR2 LQKENI come from the germline V gene. The length of the CDR3 is 16 residues. DNA for the CDR3: TGTGCCAGCTCACTACAGGGATGGGCTAATGATTCACCCCTCCACTTT. It yields the protein CASSLQGWANDSPLHF. Variable domain in full (rest from reference TRBV18 and TRBJ1-6): NAGVMQNPRHLVRRRGQEARLRCSPMKGHSHVYWYRQLPEEGLKFMVYLQKENIIDESGMPKERFSAEFPKEGPSILRIQQVVRGDSAAYFCASSLQGWANDSPLHFGNGTRLTVT.

V gene TRBV5-1 combines with J gene TRBJ2-7; D not certain. Germline V lookup: CDR1 SGHRS, CDR2 YFSETQ. This CDR3 comprises 11 residues. V lost 0 bases and J lost 4, with 2 bases in between. The CDR3 DNA reads as TGCGCCAGCAGCTTGGGATACGAGCAGTACTTC. Translated, it gives CASSLGYEQYF.

The chain links TRBV11-1 to TRBJ2-1, with D possibly matching TRBD2 (7 bases). Germline V gives CDR1 SGHAT, CDR2 FQDESV (reference sequence). Trimming took 7 bases from V and 8 from J, leaving 24 bases between them. There are 16 residues in the CDR3. The DNA for the CDR3 is TGTGCCAGCAATCCAGCAGGGGCGGGAGTTTTAGATGAGCAGTTCTTC. Translated: CASNPAGAGVLDEQFF.